Included here is one T cell receptor beta chain sequence, with context. Its antigen remains unidentified. A second roughly 6 to 12 cycle PCR used barcoded and J-beta primers. TCRdb re-analysed the 5' RACE reads in MiXCR, keeping a single row per CDR3 protein. The data contain about 290,000 distinct CDR3 sequences, 27% of them singletons. This record comes from a study of blood T cells in healthy people across ages. Regarding the study as a whole: Both naive CD4+ cell counts and diversity were greater in long-lived donors than in aged donors.

There are 14 residues in the CDR3. Germline V gene lookup returns CDR1 MNHNS and CDR2 SASEGT. The chain has TRBV6-1 and TRBJ2-1; no clear D gene. The J call may be wrong; the DNA end is better matched by TRBJ2-5. This clonotype was obtained from a woman between 70 and 85 years old in good health. Material: blood. The DNA for the CDR3 is TGTGCCAGCAATTTGATCCATAACGGACAGACCCAGTACTTC. Translation gives CASNLIHNGQTQYF.